Presented here are 3 T cell receptor beta chains from one specimen sequenced in a study of T cell responses to AZD1222 COVID-19 vaccine. Clones were sequenced by immunoSEQ multiplex PCR, and TCRdb holds only the in-frame ones, with some missing. The table has about 140,000 clones, 88% seen once; the top ten hold about 3.4%. The sequencing here drew on peripheral blood, taken 28 days after the second AZD1222 dose. Receptor source: an adult who received the AZD1222 COVID-19 vaccine.

The J gene is TRBJ1-4, the V gene TRBV27; maybe TRBD1 (6 bases). Germline CDR1 and CDR2: MNHEY and SMNVEV (reference sequence). This CDR3 spans 15 amino acids. V was cut by 8 bases and J by 0 bases, with 13 bases left in between. The CDR3 protein is CASYRQDATNEKLFF. CDR3 DNA sequence: TGTGCCAGCTATAGACAGGACGCAACTAATGAAAAACTGTTTTTT.

The chain employs TRBV5-6 and TRBJ1-6, with D possibly TRBD1 on 6 matching bases. The V end was cut by 1 base, the J end by 14 bases, with 13 bases between. The CDR3 totals 13 residues. Germline CDR1 is SGHDT and CDR2 is YYEEEE. Here the CDR3 reads CASSLKTGGTLHF. CDR3 nucleotide sequence: TGTGCCAGCAGCTTGAAGACAGGAGGCACCCTCCACTTT.

This CDR3 reads CASSPPHTDTQYF. The DNA for the CDR3 is TGTGCCAGCAGCCCCCCGCACACAGATACGCAGTATTTT. The chain joins TRBV5-4 to TRBJ2-3; no clear D. V gave up 4 bases and J gave up 2 bases, with 8 bases separating them. This CDR3 has 13 residues. Germline assignment: CDR1 SGHNT and CDR2 YYREEE (reference sequence).